This entry describes one T cell receptor (beta chain). Its target antigen remains unknown. Base qualities are not recorded, but no much larger clone differs from it by a single base. This sample was included in a study of blood T cell repertoires in COVID-19 (dated by TCRdb to 2018 to 2021). Study-wide context: The collaborator samples originated in the United States, Italy and Spain and spanned the acute and convalescent phases of COVID-19. The material from the prospective study consisted of cDNA or gDNA derived from T cells, B-cell-depleted T cells, or PBMCs. The dataset comprised deeply sampled blood TCRbeta repertoires from subjects exposed to, actively infected with, or recovered from COVID-19. The repertoires were released in a freely available public database meant as a resource for research on the immune response to SARS-CoV-2. The samples were drawn from two sources: the first 160 participants of the ongoing ImmuneRACE study, and 1,000 to 1,500 subjects contributed by 6 global collaborators. Sample metadata almost always included a de-identified subject ID, COVID-19 status, age in years and sex. Where HLA class I and class II types were available, the types were taken from metadata supplied by the sample provider, not from assay-based typing. Results the study describes overall, beyond this receptor: Clinical and demographic metadata were provided uncurated, with the amount varying by source and participant.

Measured from the cysteine to the phenylalanine, the CDR3 is 12 residues long. Here the CDR3 DNA is all that survives: 36 bases in frame from base 1. As encoded in the germline V gene, CDR1 is ENHRY while CDR2 is SYGVKD. The junction shows trimming of 3 bases on V and 8 bases on J, plus 10 bases between the germline ends. The immunoSEQ Assay, a bias-controlled multiplex PCR, was used to amplify TCRbeta CDR3 regions from genomic DNA. On the authors' methods: The number of nucleated cells in each sample was estimated from the amplification of reference gene primers within the assay. Sequence reads were collapsed and filtered to measure the absolute abundance of every unique TCRbeta CDR3 rearrangement. For each sample, productive Simpson clonality was calculated as the square root of Simpson's diversity index across productive rearrangements. TCRdb took over this immuneACCESS table, retaining in-frame rearrangements with V and J assigned. Such tables are incomplete; in checked studies, under half of the missing clones stem from an unresolved V gene, and the remainder is unexplained. V and J calls and clone size are those listed in that table; D and trimming were worked out from the DNA. In this sample the table shows around 23,000 clones, 83% of which occur a single time. Of the sample, 6.5% to 8.5% is held by the ten largest clones.

Collaborating institutions collected whole blood in K2EDTA tubes following their own protocols. For TCRbeta analysis, collaborator samples were shipped as frozen whole blood, as isolated PBMCs, or as DNA extracted from either sample type. The TCR sequence derives from a human donor in a cohort sampled during active COVID-19. The chain joins TRBV10-3 to TRBJ1-2, with the D segment identity uncertain. Material: peripheral blood. For the CDR3, the sequence is CAISDNGVGYTF. The DNA reads TGTGCCATCAGTGACAACGGGGTAGGCTACACCTTC.